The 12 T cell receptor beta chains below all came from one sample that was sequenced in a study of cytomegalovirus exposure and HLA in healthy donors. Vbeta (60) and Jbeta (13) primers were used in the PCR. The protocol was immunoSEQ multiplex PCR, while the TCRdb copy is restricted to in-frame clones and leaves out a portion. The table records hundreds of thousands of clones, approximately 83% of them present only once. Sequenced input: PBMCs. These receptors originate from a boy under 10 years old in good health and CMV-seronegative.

DNA for the CDR3: TGTGCCTGGAGTCCCAGGGAGGATGAGCAGTTCTTC. This encodes CAWSPREDEQFF. The rearrangement joins TRBV30 to TRBJ2-1; TRBD2 is a possible D gene (6 bases). There are 12 residues in the CDR3. Per germline, CDR1 GTSNPN and CDR2 SVGIG (reference sequence). Deletions cut 2 bases from V and 8 bases from J, with 10 bases between.

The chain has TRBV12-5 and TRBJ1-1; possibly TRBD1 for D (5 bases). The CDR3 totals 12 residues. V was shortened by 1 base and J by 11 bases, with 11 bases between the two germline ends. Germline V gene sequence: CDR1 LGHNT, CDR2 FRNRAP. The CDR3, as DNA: TGTGCTAGTGGTTTGGCTGGGGGGGATGCTTTCTTT. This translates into CASGLAGGDAFF. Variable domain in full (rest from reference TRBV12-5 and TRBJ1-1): DARVTQTPRHKVTEMGQEVTMRCQPILGHNTVFWYRQTMMQGLELLAYFRNRAPLDDSGMPKDRFSAEMPDATLATLKIQPSEPRDSAVYFCASGLAGGDAFFGQGTRLTVV.

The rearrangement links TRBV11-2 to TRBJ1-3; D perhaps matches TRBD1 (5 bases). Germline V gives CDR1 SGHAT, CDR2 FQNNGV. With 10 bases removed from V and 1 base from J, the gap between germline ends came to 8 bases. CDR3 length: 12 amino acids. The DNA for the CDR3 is TGTGCCACCCAGGGATCTGGAAACACCATATATTTT. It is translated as CATQGSGNTIYF.

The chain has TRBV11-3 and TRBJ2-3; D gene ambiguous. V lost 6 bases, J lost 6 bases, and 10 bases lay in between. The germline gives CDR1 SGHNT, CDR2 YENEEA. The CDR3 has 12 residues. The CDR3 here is CASSPSSDTQYF. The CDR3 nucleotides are TGTGCCAGCAGTCCGAGTTCCGATACGCAGTATTTT.

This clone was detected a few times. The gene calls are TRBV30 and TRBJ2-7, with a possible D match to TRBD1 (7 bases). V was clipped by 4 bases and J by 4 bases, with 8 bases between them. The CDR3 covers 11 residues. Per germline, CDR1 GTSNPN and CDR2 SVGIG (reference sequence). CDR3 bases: TGTGCCTGGACAGGGGGGTACGAGCAGTACTTC. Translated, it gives CAWTGGYEQYF.

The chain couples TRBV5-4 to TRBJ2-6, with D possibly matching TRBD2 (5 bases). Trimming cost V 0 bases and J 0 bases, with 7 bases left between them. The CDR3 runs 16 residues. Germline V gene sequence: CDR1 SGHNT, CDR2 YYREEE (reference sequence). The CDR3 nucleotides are TGTGCCAGCAGCTTGGCGGGGAGCTCTGGGGCCAACGTCCTGACTTTC. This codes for CASSLAGSSGANVLTF.

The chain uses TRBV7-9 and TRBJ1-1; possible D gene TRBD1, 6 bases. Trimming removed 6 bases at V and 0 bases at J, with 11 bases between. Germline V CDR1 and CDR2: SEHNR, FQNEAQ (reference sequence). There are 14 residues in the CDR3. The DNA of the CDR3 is TGTGCCAGCAGACCCGGACAGTTGAACACTGAAGCTTTCTTT. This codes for CASRPGQLNTEAFF.

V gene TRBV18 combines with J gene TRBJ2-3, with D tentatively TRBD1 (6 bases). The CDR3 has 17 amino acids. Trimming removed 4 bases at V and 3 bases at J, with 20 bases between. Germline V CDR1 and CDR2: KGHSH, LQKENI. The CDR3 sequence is CASSLLKVGGPTDTQYF. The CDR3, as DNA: TGTGCCAGCTCACTACTCAAAGTTGGGGGCCCGACAGATACGCAGTATTTT.

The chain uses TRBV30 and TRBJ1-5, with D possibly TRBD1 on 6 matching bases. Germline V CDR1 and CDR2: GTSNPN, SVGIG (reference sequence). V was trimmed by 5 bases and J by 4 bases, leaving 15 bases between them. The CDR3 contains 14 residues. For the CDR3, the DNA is TGTGCCTGGGACCGGACAGTGGGGAATCAGCCCCAGCATTTT. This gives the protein CAWDRTVGNQPQHF. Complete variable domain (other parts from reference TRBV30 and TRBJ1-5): SQTIHQWPATLVQPVGSPLSLECTVEGTSNPNLYWYRQAAGRGLQLLFYSVGIGQISSEVPQNLSASRPQDRQFILSSKKLLLSDSGFYLCAWDRTVGNQPQHFGDGTRLSIL.

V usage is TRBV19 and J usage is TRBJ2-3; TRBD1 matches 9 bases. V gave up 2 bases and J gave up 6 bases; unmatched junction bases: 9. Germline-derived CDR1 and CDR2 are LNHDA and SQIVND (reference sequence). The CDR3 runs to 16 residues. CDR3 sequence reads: CASSILPGQGWDTQYF. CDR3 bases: TGTGCCAGTAGTATATTACCGGGACAGGGATGGGATACGCAGTATTTT.

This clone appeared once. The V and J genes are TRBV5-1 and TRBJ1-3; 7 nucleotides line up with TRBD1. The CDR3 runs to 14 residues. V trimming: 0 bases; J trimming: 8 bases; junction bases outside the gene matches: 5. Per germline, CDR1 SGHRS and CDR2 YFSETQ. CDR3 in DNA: TGCGCCAGCAGCTTGGGGGACAGTAGAGACACCATATATTTT. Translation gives CASSLGDSRDTIYF.

CDR3 nucleotide sequence: TGTGCCAGCAGTGAAGATCAGGGTAGCGAGCAGTACTTC. The encoded protein is CASSEDQGSEQYF. This chain connects TRBV6-1 to TRBJ2-7, with TRBD1 as a possible D gene (5 bases). Trimming removed 1 base from V and 6 bases from J, with 10 bases in between. The germline V gene has CDR1 MNHNS and CDR2 SASEGT. This CDR3 region has 13 residues.